This is a list of T cell receptor beta chains from one sample in a study of T cells in Graves' hyperthyroidism and ophthalmopathy. One entry per CDR3 protein results from TCRdb running MiXCR on the multiplex PCR reads. The sample has around 250,000 distinct CDR3 sequences, around 26% seen once. Specimen: blood. The receptor source for this set is a woman in her forties with Graves' ophthalmopathy. Each CDR3 is given with its conserved first and last residue. Each record gives: V gene, D gene, clone size, J gene, CDR3 DNA, CDR3 protein. The D gene is left open where the match is weak. For some rows the clone size is stated as once, few or many, or as a class when expanded; others skip it.

>TRBV27|.|many|TRBJ1-5
TGTGCCAGCAGTTTAAAAAGCAATCAGCCCCAGCATTTT
CASSLKSNQPQHF
>TRBV11-2|TRBD1|many|TRBJ2-7
TGTGCCAGCAGCCCCGGGACAGGGGGCCGGAGCTCCTACGAGCAGTACTTC
CASSPGTGGRSSYEQYF
>TRBV10-3|TRBD2|many|TRBJ2-7
TGTGCCATCAGTGAGTCCCCCGGGACTAGCGGGAGGATCTCCTACGAGCAGTACTTC
CAISESPGTSGRISYEQYF
>TRBV5-1|TRBD2|many|TRBJ2-1
TGCGCCAGCAGCAGGTCGGGGACTAGCGACAATGAGCAGTTCTTC
CASSRSGTSDNEQFF
>TRBV12-3/TRBV12-4|.|.|TRBJ1-1
TGTGCCAGCACTCTGGGCTCTGAAGCTTTCTTT
CASTLGSEAFF
>TRBV6-4|TRBD2|many|TRBJ2-7
TGTGCCAGCAGTGTTGCTAGCGGGGATGCCTACGAGCAGTACTTC
CASSVASGDAYEQYF
>TRBV29-1|.|many|TRBJ2-5
TGCAGCGCAACCAAAGAGACCCAGTACTTC
CSATKETQYF
>TRBV11-2|.|.|TRBJ2-5
TGTGCCAGCAGCTTGGTTGTTTCCCCAGAGACCCAGTACTTC
CASSLVVSPETQYF
>TRBV24-1|.|many|TRBJ2-5
TGTGCCACCAGTGAAGGTATCCAGGGGTATGAGACCCAGTACTTC
CATSEGIQGYETQYF
>TRBV9|.|many|TRBJ2-7
TGTGCCAGCAGCGGGGGGACAACCTACGAGCAGTACTTC
CASSGGTTYEQYF
>TRBV28|TRBD1|many|TRBJ2-2
TGTGCCAGCAGTCCCGAGACAGGGGGCATCGGGGAGCTGTTTTTT
CASSPETGGIGELFF
>TRBV20-1|.|many|TRBJ1-1
TGCAGTGCTGTTGACCGCGTGAACACTGAAGCTTTCTTT
CSAVDRVNTEAFF
>TRBV19|TRBD2|many|TRBJ2-7
TGTGCCAGTAACGGACTAGCCTACGAGCAGTACTTC
CASNGLAYEQYF
>TRBV12-3/TRBV12-4|.|.|TRBJ2-7
TGTGCCAGCAGTCCGGACCGACTCGGGTATGAGCAGTACTTC
CASSPDRLGYEQYF
>TRBV6-1|.|.|TRBJ1-2
TGTGCCAGCACCCCCGGGTCATTCGGTGGCTACACCTTC
CASTPGSFGGYTF
>TRBV12-5|.|many|TRBJ2-2
TGTGCTAGTGGTTTATCCGATACCGGGGAGCTGTTTTTT
CASGLSDTGELFF
>TRBV5-1|.|many|TRBJ2-5
TGCGCCAGCAGCTTGGATTGGCGGGGCCAGCAAGAGACCCAGTACTTC
CASSLDWRGQQETQYF
>TRBV29-1|.|many|TRBJ2-4
TGCAGCGTTGTTTTGTCGGACATTCAGTACTTC
CSVVLSDIQYF
>TRBV28|TRBD2|.|TRBJ2-5
TGTGCCAGCAGTTCGAAACCGGGACTAGTGCGGGAGACACAGTACTTC
CASSSKPGLVRETQYF
>TRBV6-1|TRBD1|many|TRBJ2-7
TGTGCCAGCAGTGTGGACAGGGGCTACGAGCAGTACTTC
CASSVDRGYEQYF
>TRBV27|TRBD1|many|TRBJ2-7
TGTGCCAGCAGTCCCCAGACAGGGGTATTCTACGAGCAGTACTTC
CASSPQTGVFYEQYF
>TRBV7-8|.|many|TRBJ2-6
TGTGCCAGCAGCTTAGCGCTAAGCTCTGGGGCCAACGTCCTGACTTTC
CASSLALSSGANVLTF
>TRBV30|TRBD1|.|TRBJ2-6
TGTGCCAAGGGACAGGGGGTTTCTGGGGCCAACGTCCTGACTTTC
CAKGQGVSGANVLTF
>TRBV2|.|many|TRBJ1-2
TGTGCCAGCAGTGACCACCCCTCTGGCACCTACTATGGCTACACCTTC
CASSDHPSGTYYGYTF
>TRBV2|.|many|TRBJ2-5
TGTGCCAGCTACACGAAACCGAGCCAAGAGACCCAGTACTTC
CASYTKPSQETQYF
>TRBV5-1|.|many|TRBJ1-2
TGCGCCAGCAGCCCCGGGGACGGACTTCTTAACTATGGCTACACCTTC
CASSPGDGLLNYGYTF
>TRBV12-3/TRBV12-4|TRBD1|many|TRBJ2-5
TGTGCCAGCACCCCGACAGGGGGAGGGACCCAGTACTTC
CASTPTGGGTQYF
>TRBV2|TRBD1|.|TRBJ1-1
TGTGCCAGCAGAGAGGGACAGGGGTCGACTGAAGCTTTCTTT
CASREGQGSTEAFF
>TRBV10-3|TRBD1|many|TRBJ1-1
TGTGCCGGACAGGGGAGTTGGGGCACTGAAGCTTTCTTT
CAGQGSWGTEAFF
>TRBV14|TRBD1|.|TRBJ2-6
TGTGCCAGCAGCCAAGAATTGATCCTGACAGGGGAAAATTCTGGGGCCAACGTCCTGACTTTC
CASSQELILTGENSGANVLTF
>TRBV27|.|many|TRBJ1-6
TGTGCCAGCAGTCTCCAACAGGGACGGACGTCACCCCTCCACTTT
CASSLQQGRTSPLHF
>TRBV20-1|TRBD2|many|TRBJ2-5
TGCAGTGCTATCACTTGGACTAGCGGGAGCATCGGGGAGACCCAGTACTTC
CSAITWTSGSIGETQYF
>TRBV29-1|.|many|TRBJ2-5
TGCAGCGTTGGCGAGAAGGGGACCCAGTACTTC
CSVGEKGTQYF
>TRBV6-1|.|.|TRBJ1-2
TGTGCCAGCAGTGCGGCCAGACAGAATAGCTATGGCTACACCTTC
CASSAARQNSYGYTF
>TRBV9|TRBD2|many|TRBJ2-7
TGTGCCAGCAGCGTAGATGGAGCGGGGGGCGGAGACGAGCAGTACTTC
CASSVDGAGGGDEQYF
>TRBV28|TRBD2|many|TRBJ2-7
TGTGCCAGCAGCGTAGCGGGAGAGGGTTACGAGCAGTACTTC
CASSVAGEGYEQYF
>TRBV30|TRBD1|many|TRBJ1-5
TGTGCCTGGAGTCCACCGGGACAGGGGTTTAATCAGCCCCAGCATTTT
CAWSPPGQGFNQPQHF
>TRBV11-1|.|many|TRBJ2-7
TGTGCCAGCAGCTTAGTGAGGGGACCCTACGAGCAGTACTTC
CASSLVRGPYEQYF
>TRBV5-1|.|many|TRBJ2-2
TGCGCCAGCAGCTTGGGACAGACGAACACCGGGGAGCTGTTTTTT
CASSLGQTNTGELFF
>TRBV6-2/TRBV6-3|TRBD2|.|TRBJ2-6
TGTGCCAGCAGTTACTTTTGGGCTAGCGGGAGCTCTGGGGCCAACGTCCTGACTTTC
CASSYFWASGSSGANVLTF
>TRBV7-2|.|many|TRBJ2-7
TGTGCCAGCAGCTTAACCAGGAGCTCCTACGAGCAGTACTTC
CASSLTRSSYEQYF
>TRBV2|TRBD1|few|TRBJ2-7
TGTGCCAGCTGGGCGGGACAGGGTCAATACGAGCAGTACTTC
CASWAGQGQYEQYF
>TRBV9|TRBD1|many|TRBJ1-2
TGTGCCAGCAGCGGGGGGACAGGTAACTATGGCTACACCTTC
CASSGGTGNYGYTF
>TRBV7-2|TRBD2|many|TRBJ2-7
TGTGCCAGCAAGAGCGGGGGCGGCTCCTACGAGCAGTACTTC
CASKSGGGSYEQYF
>TRBV15|.|.|TRBJ1-2
TGTGCCACCAGCAGATCCCCCAGCACACCTCCAGATATCGCAAGGTCTGGCTACACCTTC
CATSRSPSTPPDIARSGYTF
>TRBV4-2|TRBD2|many|TRBJ2-5
TGTGCCAGCAGCCAAGGAGAGGTAGCGGGAGGAAAGGGAGAGACCCAGTACTTC
CASSQGEVAGGKGETQYF
>TRBV28|.|.|TRBJ2-7
TGTGCCAGCAGGACGGGTTTCCGCGAGCAGTACTTC
CASRTGFREQYF
>TRBV28|.|many|TRBJ2-7
TGTGCCAGCAGTTACTGGCCCTTGGACTACGAGCAGTACTTC
CASSYWPLDYEQYF
>TRBV5-1|.|many|TRBJ1-3
TGCGCCAGCAGCTTGGAAATGATCTCTGGAAACACCATATATTTT
CASSLEMISGNTIYF
>TRBV12-3/TRBV12-4|.|.|TRBJ2-7
TGTGCCACCAGCCAGTTGGGTCTTTACGAGCAGTACTTC
CATSQLGLYEQYF
>TRBV29-1|.|many|TRBJ1-1
TGCAGCGTTGGGTCGTTCAACACTGAAGCTTTCTTT
CSVGSFNTEAFF
>TRBV20-1|TRBD2|.|TRBJ2-7
TGCAGTGCTAGAGCCGGGGCTAGCGGGAGTTACGAGCAGTACTTC
CSARAGASGSYEQYF
>TRBV19|.|.|TRBJ2-5
TGTGCCAGTAGTACTTACGCTAGGGACCAAGAGACCCAGTACTTC
CASSTYARDQETQYF